The table lists the clone carrying this TCR beta chain with many counts. No antigen is known for it. These data are taken from a study of T cells in Graves' hyperthyroidism and ophthalmopathy. Study as a whole: Before any treatment, at initial diagnosis, peripheral blood was collected. Notes on the study in general: Median prediction lead before ophthalmopathy onset was about 6.3 months with the model.

V shed 0 bases and J shed 6 bases, with 8 bases lying between them. Looked up from germline, CDR1 is MNHEY and CDR2 is SVGEGT. CDR3 length: 13 residues. RNA transcripts served as the template for amplifying TCR beta CDR3 regions. When the TCR CDR3 underwent first-round RT-PCR, the HTBI primer set was used. From the multiplex PCR reads, TCRdb called clonotypes with MiXCR, one entry per CDR3 protein. The table has around 520,000 distinct CDR3 sequences, approximately 14% seen once; the top ten hold under 20%. The chain recombines TRBV6-2 or TRBV6-3 with TRBJ1-1; D not certain. The sequencing sample was made of blood. The receptor was isolated from a woman between 18 and 30 years old with Graves' hyperthyroidism. CDR3 DNA sequence: TGTGCCAGCAGTTACTCGAAAAGCCCTGAAGCTTTCTTT. It translates to CASSYSKSPEAFF.